This T cell receptor (beta chain) was observed in a study of blood T cell repertoires in COVID-19 (TCRdb year 2020). Context from the whole study: Samples covering the acute and convalescent phases of COVID-19 were provided by collaborators in the United States, Italy and Spain. The material from the prospective study consisted of cDNA or gDNA derived from T cells, B-cell-depleted T cells, or PBMCs. Deeply sampled blood TCRbeta repertoires from subjects exposed to, actively infected with, or recovered from COVID-19 were included in the dataset. The repertoires were released in a freely available public database intended as a resource for research on the immune response to SARS-CoV-2. The samples were drawn from two sources: the first 160 participants of the ongoing ImmuneRACE study, and about 1,300 subjects contributed by 6 global collaborators. A de-identified subject ID, COVID-19 status, age in years and sex were almost always included in the sample metadata. Where HLA class I and class II types were available, the types were taken from metadata supplied by the sample provider, not from assay-based typing. Beyond this particular receptor, the publication reports: The quantity of clinical and demographic metadata differed by source and by participant and was supplied without curation.

TCRbeta CDR3 regions were amplified from genomic DNA by means of the immunoSEQ Assay, a bias-controlled multiplex PCR. For the original study's pipeline: Within the assay, amplification of reference gene primers was used to estimate how many nucleated cells each sample contained. To quantify the absolute abundance of each unique TCRbeta CDR3 rearrangement, sequence reads were collapsed and filtered. For each sample, productive Simpson clonality was calculated by taking the square root of Simpson's diversity index across productive rearrangements. TCRdb retrieved this table from immuneACCESS and kept in-frame rearrangements only. Not all clones are present; in checked studies, unresolved V genes account for under half, and no reason is known for the remainder. Clonal size and the V and J genes are those of that table, whereas D and trimming came from the DNA. The sample table records about 250,000 clones; about 90% of these occur just once. The ten largest make up about 1.3% of the sample.

The CDR3 numbers 13 residues from cysteine through phenylalanine. The retained sequence is limited to the CDR3, 39 bases, with the frame set at the first base. V is pared back by 3 bases and J by 3 bases, with 7 bases lying between the germline termini. CDR1 is given as KGHSH and CDR2 as LQKENI, both from the germline V gene. This clone was observed a handful of times. This clone's antigen is unknown. No base-level quality is on record; no much larger clone is a single base apart. Each collaborating institution followed its own protocols to collect whole blood in K2EDTA tubes. For TCRbeta analysis, collaborators shipped samples as frozen whole blood, isolated PBMCs, or DNA extracted from either of those sample types.

Material: peripheral blood. This receptor was obtained from an elderly man with acute or convalescent COVID-19. The V gene is TRBV18 and the J gene is TRBJ2-3; a tentative D match to TRBD1 spans 5 bases. CDR3 reads: CASSPRTTDTQYF. The bases are TGTGCCAGCTCACCTCGGACAACAGATACGCAGTATTTT.